The sample holds one count of the clone carrying this TCR beta chain. Its antigen remains unknown. The sample is drawn from a study of vaccination effects on CD4 cells after COVID-19. Study overall: Post-vaccine draws lagged the second dose by a median of 72 days. Whole-study findings and limits: Clones arising from infection and from vaccination showed marked clonal contraction late after vaccination.

Sequencing used immunoSEQ multiplex PCR; TCRdb keeps in-frame clones, though not all of them. Of approximately 13,000 clones detected, roughly 72% appear once; the ten largest clones hold approximately 9.1%. Before sequencing took place, the ViraFEST assay used viral peptide pools to expand antigen-specific CD4+ T cells. After less than twelve days in culture, the CD4+ T cells were isolated. Two doses of either BNT162b2 or mRNA-1273 were given to each participant. A few million PBMC were seeded per well and grown in the presence of 10 IU/ml IL-2 and 8 to 10 ug/ml peptides. V gave up 5 bases and J gave up 1 base, with 8 bases separating them. CDR1 is SNHLY, CDR2 FYNNEI, per germline. This CDR3 comprises 13 residues.

Specimen: CD4+ T cells from PBMCs cultured with SARS-CoV-2 spike peptides, collected after COVID-19 vaccination. This receptor was identified in a human donor who received a COVID-19 vaccine. This chain joins TRBV2 and TRBJ1-1, with D maybe TRBD1 (5 bases). The chain's CDR3 is CASSLGRNTEAFF. Written as DNA, the CDR3 is TGTGCCAGCAGTTTGGGACGGAACACTGAAGCTTTCTTT.